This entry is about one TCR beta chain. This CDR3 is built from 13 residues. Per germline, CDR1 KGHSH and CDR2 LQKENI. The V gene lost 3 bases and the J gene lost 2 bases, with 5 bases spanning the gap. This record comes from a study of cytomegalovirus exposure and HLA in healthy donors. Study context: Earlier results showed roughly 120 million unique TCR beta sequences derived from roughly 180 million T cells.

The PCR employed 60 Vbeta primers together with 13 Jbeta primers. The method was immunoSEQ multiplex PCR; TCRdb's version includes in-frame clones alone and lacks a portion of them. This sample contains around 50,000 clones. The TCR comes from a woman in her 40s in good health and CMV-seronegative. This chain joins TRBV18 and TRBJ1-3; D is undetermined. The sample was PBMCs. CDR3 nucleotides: TGTGCCAGCTCACCCCTCCCTGGAAACACCATATATTTT. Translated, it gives CASSPLPGNTIYF.